The source of this T cell receptor (beta chain) is a study of blood T cell repertoires in COVID-19. Study background: Samples of COVID-19 (acute and convalescent) were obtained from the United States, Italy and Spain.

Original processing notes: Reference gene primer amplification gave estimated nucleated cell counts. Assay: immunoSEQ multiplex PCR; the TCRdb copy retains only in-frame clones and omits some. That table furnishes V, J and clone size, whereas the DNA furnished D and trimming. Of over 40,000 clones listed, 70% to 85% were seen once; the top ten hold roughly 13%. This clone was recorded once. V gave up 7 bases and J gave up 4 bases, with 13 bases separating them. CDR1 is MNHEY, CDR2 SVGAGI, per germline. This CDR3 has 13 amino acids. This receptor was identified in a human donor in a cohort sampled during active COVID-19. The sequenced material came from peripheral blood. The chain combines TRBV6-5 with TRBJ1-1; a weak D match, TRBD1 (6 bases). The DNA of the CDR3 is TGTGCCAGCAACTTCCAGGGGAGCACTGAAGCTTTCTTT. Translation: CASNFQGSTEAFF.